This T cell receptor (beta chain) was identified during a study of T cell repertoires in cytomegalovirus infection. Study conclusions and caveats: CMV-specific TCR beta clonotypes restricted by HLA-C were the ones dominating the ex vivo response.

TCRdb re-derived calls from the reads in MiXCR, one entry per CDR3 protein. The sample records about 180,000 distinct CDR3 sequences, about a sixth being singletons. This CDR3 is built from 13 residues. CDR1 and CDR2 from the germline V gene are SGHVS and FNYEAQ. This clonotype was observed a few times. Its antigen remains unidentified. This may be a read error, as it is one base from a much larger clone. The receptor comes from a human donor in good health (CMV status not recorded). Some clones in this sample may be carry-over from other donors' samples. V and J are TRBV7-6 and TRBJ2-4; D call uncertain. Sequencing input: CD8+ T cells from PBMCs. CDR3 DNA: TGTGCCAGCAGCGCCACGGAATTAAACAGTCAGTACTTC. Residues: CASSATELNSQYF.